Shown below are 21 T cell receptor beta chains from a single sample sequenced in a study of shared clonotypes between healthy human individuals. Method: immunoSEQ multiplex PCR; TCRdb's copy keeps in-frame clones and lacks some. The sample gives around 2.1 million clones, about 92% of which show up once; around 1.7% is in the top ten. CD45RO-negative, CCR7-selected cells formed the naive CD8 fraction, which excluded terminally differentiated effector memory CD45RA+ cells. The material sequenced was naive CD8+ T cells from PBMCs. These receptors originate from a man younger than 35 in good health. Some clones in this sample may be carry-over from other donors' samples.

The CDR3 DNA reads as TGTGCCAGTAGCATGGGGGGATCGAACACCGGGGAGCTGTTTTTT. As protein: CASSMGGSNTGELFF. The chain carries TRBV9 and TRBJ2-2; a weak D match, TRBD2 (6 bases). Per germline, CDR1 SGDLS and CDR2 YYNGEE. V was cut by 8 bases and J by 0 bases, with 14 bases left in between. The length of the CDR3 is 15 residues. The full variable domain, completed using reference TRBV9 and TRBJ2-2, is DSGVTQTPKHLITATGQRVTLRCSPRSGDLSVYWYQQSLDQGLQFLIQYYNGEERAKGNILERFSAQQFPDLHSELNLSSLELGDSALYFCASSMGGSNTGELFFGEGSRLTVL.

The chain combines TRBV18 with TRBJ1-2; 8 bases align to TRBD1. The V gene end was trimmed by 6 bases and the J gene end by 4 bases; junction bases not matched to a gene: 7. This CDR3 has 14 amino acids. Germline-derived CDR1 and CDR2 are KGHSH and LQKENI. CDR3 in DNA: TGTGCCAGCTCGTTAGACAGGGGATCCTATGGCTACACCTTC. Protein: CASSLDRGSYGYTF.

This clone appeared once. This chain connects TRBV7-9 to TRBJ2-3; possible D gene TRBD1, 6 bases. Trimming stripped 8 bases from V and 1 base from J, with 7 bases between. This CDR3 is built from 12 residues. CDR1 is SEHNR, CDR2 FQNEAQ, per germline (reference sequence). CDR3: CASWTGTDTQYF. Written as DNA, the CDR3 is TGTGCCAGCTGGACAGGCACAGATACGCAGTATTTT.

The chain has TRBV19 and TRBJ2-1; D could derive from TRBD1 or TRBD2 (7 bases each). The V gene lost 5 bases and the J gene lost 6 bases, with 23 bases spanning the gap. This CDR3 is built from 17 residues. The germline gives CDR1 LNHDA, CDR2 SQIVND (reference sequence). The CDR3 sequence: CASSLDREGQVPNEQFF. CDR3 nucleotides: TGTGCCAGTAGTCTCGACAGGGAGGGCCAAGTACCCAATGAGCAGTTCTTC.

V usage is TRBV2 and J usage is TRBJ2-7; D unresolved. This CDR3 comprises 10 residues. The V gene lost 6 bases and the J gene lost 5 bases, with 5 bases spanning the gap. The germline gives CDR1 SNHLY, CDR2 FYNNEI. CDR3: CASRSDEQYF. The CDR3 nucleotides are TGTGCCAGCAGGTCCGACGAGCAGTACTTC.

The chain uses TRBV7-8 and TRBJ1-4; 9 bases line up with TRBD1. Germline CDR1 reads SGHVS; CDR2 reads FQNEAQ. The CDR3 sequence is 14 residues long. V shed 4 bases and J 7 bases; nucleotides not matched to a gene: 4. CDR3: CASSSGQGGEKLFF. CDR3 bases: TGTGCCAGCAGCTCGGGACAGGGAGGTGAAAAACTGTTTTTT.

V is TRBV28 and J is TRBJ1-1; D is uncertain. Germline CDR1 MDHEN, CDR2 SYDVKM. Trimming removed 8 bases at V and 4 bases at J, with 8 bases between. CDR3 length equals 11 residues. The CDR3 coding sequence is TGTGCCAGCCTTTCCGGCACTGAAGCTTTCTTT. As protein: CASLSGTEAFF.

The chain uses TRBV29-1 and TRBJ2-7; TRBD2 matches at 9 bases. Trimming removed 7 bases from V and 1 base from J; junction bases left unmatched: 8. The CDR3 has 14 amino acids. Germline loops: CDR1 SQVTM, CDR2 ANQGSEA. DNA for the CDR3: TGCAGCGCAGTTGGCGGGAGGGATTCCTACGAGCAGTACTTC. Its translation is CSAVGGRDSYEQYF.

This chain connects TRBV6-5 to TRBJ1-1; possibly TRBD1 for D (5 bases). The CDR3 has 13 residues. Germline V gene sequence: CDR1 MNHEY, CDR2 SVGAGI. The V and J ends lost 2 bases and 6 bases respectively, with 10 bases between them. CDR3 protein: CASSYAGQAEAFF. For the CDR3, the DNA is TGTGCCAGCAGTTACGCAGGGCAGGCTGAAGCTTTCTTT.

The chain carries TRBV21-1 and TRBJ2-1; TRBD1 is the table's D call and was not checked against the DNA. TRBV21-1 is designated a pseudogene. The CDR3 contains 18 residues. The CDR3 DNA reads TGTGCCAGCAGCAAGCCCGGGACAGGGGGCGTCCCCTACAATGAGCAGTTCTTC. This encodes CASSKPGTGGVPYNEQFF.

In DNA form, the CDR3 reads TGTGCCAGCAGCGTACAGGGCTCCTACGAGCAGTACTTC. This codes for CASSVQGSYEQYF. This chain joins TRBV28 and TRBJ2-7; maybe TRBD1 (6 bases). Per the germline V gene, CDR1 is MDHEN and CDR2 is SYDVKM. This CDR3 is built from 13 residues. V lost 6 bases, J lost 0 bases, and 9 bases lay in between.

The chain couples TRBV27 to TRBJ2-1; no reliable D call. The CDR3 has 14 residues. V lost 2 bases to trimming and J lost 4 bases, with 9 bases between them. The germline V gene encodes CDR1 MNHEY and CDR2 SMNVEV (reference sequence). The CDR3 is CASSLTVRYNEQFF. The CDR3 DNA follows: TGTGCCAGCAGTTTAACGGTCAGATACAATGAGCAGTTCTTC.

J is TRBJ1-5 and V is TRBV28; D unclear. In germline, CDR1 is MDHEN, CDR2 SYDVKM. V was pared by 7 bases and J by 7 bases, with 17 bases between. This CDR3 region has 14 residues. The CDR3 here is CASTLPGREQPQHF. The DNA of the CDR3 is TGTGCCAGCACCTTGCCGGGGAGGGAACAGCCCCAGCATTTT. The full variable domain, completed using reference TRBV28 and TRBJ1-5, is DVKVTQSSRYLVKRTGEKVFLECVQDMDHENMFWYRQDPGLGLRLIYFSYDVKMKEKGDIPEGYSVSREKKERFSLILESASTNQTSMYLCASTLPGREQPQHFGDGTRLSIL.

The genes are TRBV6-6 and TRBJ2-1; D is unclear. V shed 8 bases and J shed 5 bases, with 10 bases lying between them. The CDR3 loop spans 12 amino acids. Germline values: CDR1 MNHNY, CDR2 SVGAGI (reference sequence). The CDR3 sequence is CASLGPNNEQFF. The CDR3 coding sequence is TGTGCCAGCCTCGGTCCCAACAATGAGCAGTTCTTC.

The chain has TRBV6-6 and TRBJ1-2; D is unclear. The CDR3 contains 13 residues. CDR1 is MNHNY, CDR2 SVGAGI, per germline (reference sequence). V was cut by 6 bases and J by 4 bases, with 12 bases left in between. The CDR3 nucleotides read TGTGCCAGCAGACCGGGCGGTGGCTATGGCTACACCTTC. Its translation is CASRPGGGYGYTF.

The chain employs TRBV15 and TRBJ2-6; D unresolved. Germline loops: CDR1 LNHNV, CDR2 YYDKDF (reference sequence). V shed 4 bases and J shed 5 bases, with 21 bases lying between them. The CDR3 spans 18 residues. CDR3 loop: CATSTPPGQTPRANVLTF. CDR3 in DNA: TGTGCCACCAGCACCCCCCCGGGCCAAACACCACGGGCCAACGTCCTGACTTTC. Filled out from reference TRBV15 and TRBJ2-6, the complete variable domain reads DAMVIQNPRYQVTQFGKPVTLSCSQTLNHNVMYWYQQKSSQAPKLLFHYYDKDFNNEADTPDNFQSRRPNTSFCFLDIRSPGLGDTAMYLCATSTPPGQTPRANVLTFGAGSRLTVL.

The V gene is TRBV9, the J gene TRBJ2-4, with TRBD1 matching over 7 bases. Germline CDR1 SGDLS, CDR2 YYNGEE. V gave up 2 bases and J gave up 0 bases; unmatched junction bases: 5. This CDR3 contains 16 residues. The CDR3 DNA reads as TGTGCCAGCAGCGTTTTCGCAGGGGGAGCCAAAAACATTCAGTACTTC. Translating it yields CASSVFAGGAKNIQYF.

This sequence joins TRBV29-1 and TRBJ2-7; D possibly corresponds to TRBD2 (6 bases). Germline V CDR1 and CDR2: SQVTM, ANQGSEA. There are 12 residues in the CDR3. V dropped 7 bases and J dropped 6 bases, with 16 bases sitting between them. This chain's CDR3 is CSGWDSRGEQYF. CDR3 nucleotide sequence: TGCAGCGGGTGGGACTCCCGGGGCGAGCAGTACTTC.

The chain joins TRBV27 to TRBJ2-3, with D possibly being TRBD1 or TRBD2 (5 bases each). V lost 7 bases, J lost 4 bases, and 15 bases lay in between. CDR3 length equals 14 residues. Germline V gene data show CDR1 as MNHEY and CDR2 as SMNVEV (reference sequence). The CDR3, as DNA: TGTGCCAGCACCCGTCGGGACGGGGCAGATACGCAGTATTTT. It encodes CASTRRDGADTQYF.

This clone was seen a few times. The rearrangement links TRBV11-2 to TRBJ1-2, with 9 nucleotides matching TRBD1. The germline V gene encodes CDR1 SGHAT and CDR2 FQNNGV. V dropped 2 bases and J dropped 8; count of bases not matched to a gene: 6. The CDR3 runs 14 residues. Here the CDR3 reads CASSLPGQGGGYTF. In DNA, the CDR3 is TGTGCCAGCAGCTTACCGGGACAGGGCGGAGGCTACACCTTC. The entire variable domain, with the rest obtained from reference TRBV11-2 and TRBJ1-2, is as follows: EAGVAQSPRYKIIEKRQSVAFWCNPISGHATLYWYQQILGQGPKLLIQFQNNGVVDDSQLPKDRFSAERLKGVDSTLKIQPAKLEDSAVYLCASSLPGQGGGYTFGSGTRLTVV.

The genes are TRBV4-1 and TRBJ2-5; 7 positions agree with TRBD1. The CDR3 is 16 amino acids. J gave up 5 bases and V 1 base, and 10 bases lay outside the gene matches. CDR1 is MGHRA, CDR2 YSYEKL, per germline. CDR3 nucleotide sequence: TGCGCCAGCAGCCAAGCCCAGACAGGGTTGGAGGAGACCCAGTACTTC. Protein sequence: CASSQAQTGLEETQYF.